This passage covers 18 T cell receptor beta chains from one sample sequenced in a study of T-cell memory formation after mild COVID-19. One entry per CDR3 protein results from TCRdb running MiXCR on the 5' RACE reads. The table lists roughly 150,000 distinct CDR3 sequences, roughly 15% of them singletons. The sample consisted of PBMCs or a T cell subset sorted from them (not recorded which). The receptors come from an adult woman who had mild COVID-19 (a few samples of this study predate the infection). Cell type and time point are not known.

This chain connects TRBV4-3 to TRBJ2-6; tentatively, D is TRBD1 (5 bases). Germline V gene data show CDR1 as LGHNA and CDR2 as YSLEER. The V end was cut by 1 base, the J end by 6 bases, with 16 bases between. This CDR3 region has 17 residues. DNA of the CDR3: TGCGCCAGCAGCCAAGTGGTAGGCAGGGCGTCGGCCAACGTCCTGACTTTC. It specifies CASSQVVGRASANVLTF.

This clonotype appeared a few times. V and J are TRBV7-2 and TRBJ2-7, with D possibly matching TRBD1 (6 bases). The CDR3 is 14 amino acids. The germline V gene encodes CDR1 SGHTA and CDR2 FQGNSA. Trimming left V 3 bases short and J 3 bases short, with 12 bases between. CDR3 in DNA: TGTGCCAGCAGCTTCCCGGGACAATACTACGAGCAGTACTTC. Amino acid sequence: CASSFPGQYYEQYF. The full variable domain, rest sourced from reference TRBV7-2 and TRBJ2-7, is GAGVSQSPSNKVTEKGKDVELRCDPISGHTALYWYRQSLGQGLEFLIYFQGNSAPDKSGLPSDRFSAERTGGSVSTLTIQRTQQEDSAVYLCASSFPGQYYEQYFGPGTRLTVT.

This clonotype was detected only a few times. The rearrangement links TRBV20-1 to TRBJ2-7; maybe TRBD2 (6 bases). The CDR3 length is 13 residues. Germline V gene data show CDR1 as DFQATT and CDR2 as SNEGSKA (reference sequence). The CDR3, as DNA: TGCAGGGGGGGTGGGTCAGGCCCCTACGAGCAGTACTTC. Its protein is CRGGGSGPYEQYF.

This clonotype has just a few counts. The V gene is TRBV6-6, the J gene TRBJ2-3; the D gene is possibly TRBD1 (5 bases). V dropped 6 bases and J dropped 4 bases, with 14 bases sitting between them. The CDR3 has 14 residues. Germline values: CDR1 MNHNY, CDR2 SVGAGI (reference sequence). CDR3 in DNA: TGTGCCAGCAGGGGAATCCTAGGGGCAGATACGCAGTATTTT. The encoded protein is CASRGILGADTQYF.

The rearrangement links TRBV19 to TRBJ1-1; 7 bases fit TRBD1. The CDR3 has 15 residues. V lost 4 bases, J lost 5 bases, and 10 bases stayed unmatched. The germline gives CDR1 LNHDA, CDR2 SQIVND (reference sequence). This CDR3 is CASSSSGGVRTEAFF. CDR3 bases: TGTGCCAGTAGTAGTTCAGGGGGAGTGAGAACTGAAGCTTTCTTT. The full variable domain, rest sourced from reference TRBV19 and TRBJ1-1, is DGGITQSPKYLFRKEGQNVTLSCEQNLNHDAMYWYRQDPGQGLRLIYYSQIVNDFQKGDIAEGYSVSREKKESFPLTVTSAQKNPTAFYLCASSSSGGVRTEAFFGQGTRLTVV.

This clonotype turned up a few times. The chain carries TRBV19 and TRBJ1-1, with a weak D call TRBD1 (6 bases). The CDR3 covers 13 residues. Trimming removed 7 bases from V and 11 bases from J, with 20 bases in between. Germline CDR1 reads LNHDA; CDR2 reads SQIVND (reference sequence). CDR3 loop: CASNQGLEVGAFF. Written as DNA, the CDR3 is TGTGCCAGTAACCAGGGGCTTGAAGTAGGGGCTTTCTTT. The full variable domain, completed using reference TRBV19 and TRBJ1-1, is DGGITQSPKYLFRKEGQNVTLSCEQNLNHDAMYWYRQDPGQGLRLIYYSQIVNDFQKGDIAEGYSVSREKKESFPLTVTSAQKNPTAFYLCASNQGLEVGAFFGQGTRLTVV.

The chain carries TRBV3-1 and TRBJ2-5; TRBD1 might be the D (5 bases). The V and J ends lost 4 bases and 0 bases respectively, with 9 bases between them. This CDR3 comprises 14 residues. Germline V lookup: CDR1 LGHDT, CDR2 YNNKEL (reference sequence). The chain's CDR3 is CASSLRTYQETQYF. The CDR3 DNA follows: TGTGCCAGCAGCCTACGGACATACCAAGAGACCCAGTACTTC.

This clonotype turned up a few times. The chain is built from TRBV15 and TRBJ2-1; 9 bases are a match to TRBD2. Unmatched junction bases numbered 7, after V lost 3 bases and J lost 7 bases. CDR3 length: 15 residues. The germline CDR1 and CDR2 sequences are LNHNV and YYDKDF (reference sequence). This CDR3 is CATSSRLAAGNEQFF. Here the CDR3 DNA reads TGTGCCACCAGCAGCCGACTAGCGGCGGGAAATGAGCAGTTCTTC.

This clonotype was observed at least ten times. The CDR3 coding sequence is TGCAGCATTGTCCGGCCAGCCGGGGAGACCCAGTACTTC. This translates into CSIVRPAGETQYF. The genes are TRBV20-1 and TRBJ2-5; D is undetermined. The CDR3 covers 13 residues. Germline V gene data show CDR1 as DFQATT and CDR2 as SNEGSKA (reference sequence).

This clonotype was picked up a small number of times. The chain carries TRBV7-9 and TRBJ2-5; D not resolved. CDR1 SEHNR and CDR2 FQNEAQ come from the germline V gene (reference sequence). V lost 4 bases, J lost 0 bases, and 6 bases lay in between. The CDR3 is 13 amino acids. The CDR3 loop reads CASSYSDQETQYF. The CDR3 DNA reads TGTGCCAGCAGCTACAGCGACCAAGAGACCCAGTACTTC.

This clonotype has only a few counts. The rearrangement links TRBV7-9 to TRBJ2-3; 12 bases map to TRBD1. The CDR3 is 18 amino acids. Germline V gene sequence: CDR1 SEHNR, CDR2 FQNEAQ (reference sequence). V was clipped by 3 bases and J by 1 base; unmatched bases: 8. CDR3 region: CASSFGTGGLVGTDTQYF. As DNA, the CDR3 is TGTGCCAGCAGCTTTGGGACAGGGGGCCTCGTAGGCACAGATACGCAGTATTTT.

This clonotype has only a few counts. The chain carries TRBV15 and TRBJ2-7; 9 bases fit TRBD1. J gave up 5 bases and V 3 bases, and 11 bases lay outside the gene matches. CDR3 size: 16 residues. CDR1 and CDR2 from the germline V gene are LNHNV and YYDKDF (reference sequence). The CDR3 DNA is TGTGCCACCAGCAGGGGAATTGGGACAGGGAGCGACGAGCAGTACTTC. Protein sequence: CATSRGIGTGSDEQYF.

This clonotype was detected a few times. The chain carries TRBV24-1 and TRBJ2-1; 13 bases are a match to TRBD2. Germline V gene lookup returns CDR1 KGHDR and CDR2 SFDVKD. The trim removed 8 bases at V and 6 bases at J, leaving 6 bases unmatched. The CDR3 consists of 15 residues. CDR3 loop: CATKGTSGISNEQFF. The CDR3, as DNA: TGTGCCACCAAGGGGACTAGCGGGATATCCAATGAGCAGTTCTTC.

The genes are TRBV2 and TRBJ2-1; 12 bases agree with TRBD2. Germline V gives CDR1 SNHLY, CDR2 FYNNEI. The CDR3 sequence is 15 residues long. Trimming at V came to 5 bases and at J to 6 bases, leaving 5 bases not matched to a gene. CDR3 sequence reads: CASSRTSGASNEQFF. CDR3 nucleotide sequence: TGTGCCAGCAGTCGGACTAGCGGGGCCTCCAATGAGCAGTTCTTC.

The chain has TRBV5-5 and TRBJ2-7; a possible D gene is TRBD1 (6 bases). The CDR3 consists of 13 residues. Germline V lookup: CDR1 SGHKS, CDR2 YYEKEE (reference sequence). V was pared by 7 bases and J by 0 bases, with 11 bases between. As DNA, the CDR3 is TGTGCCAGCGAACGGGACACCTCCTACGAGCAGTACTTC. This translates into CASERDTSYEQYF.

This clonotype was detected only a few times. The rearrangement joins TRBV4-3 to TRBJ2-7; 12 nucleotides agree with TRBD2. Trimming took 1 base from V and 2 from J; bases not matched to a gene: 0. Germline CDR1 is LGHNA and CDR2 is YSLEER. The CDR3 totals 15 residues. CDR3 sequence (DNA): TGCGCCAGCAGCCAAGGGACTAGCGGGACCTACGAGCAGTACTTC. Translated, it gives CASSQGTSGTYEQYF.

The chain is built from TRBV7-6 and TRBJ1-2; 7 bases fit TRBD1. Germline-derived CDR1 and CDR2 are SGHVS and FNYEAQ. The J segment lost 0 bases and the V segment lost 5 bases, leaving 9 bases of the junction unmatched. The CDR3 totals 16 residues. The CDR3 sequence is CASSETGVPSNYGYTF. The CDR3 DNA reads as TGTGCCAGCAGCGAAACAGGGGTCCCATCTAACTATGGCTACACCTTC.

Only a few counts were recorded for this clonotype. V usage is TRBV18 and J usage is TRBJ1-5; 8 bases are shared with TRBD1. Germline V gives CDR1 KGHSH, CDR2 LQKENI. J lost 6 bases, V lost 6 bases, and 4 bases had no gene match. The CDR3 has 13 amino acids. The CDR3 bases are TGTGCCAGCTCCCAGGGGGCGGGTCAGCCCCAGCATTTT. This encodes CASSQGAGQPQHF.